Listed below are T cell receptor beta chains from one sample, sequenced in a study of CD8 T cells in Susac syndrome. TCRdb called the immunoSEQ multiplex PCR reads again in MiXCR, with one record for every CDR3 protein. This sample has fewer than 350,000 distinct CDR3 sequences, with 85% found just once. The sequenced material came from CD8+ T cells from PBMCs. Every receptor here comes from a human donor with multiple sclerosis. Each CDR3 is given with its conserved first and last residue. A D gene is named only where the DNA matches it firmly. A clone size is listed for some rows: how often the clone was seen (once, few, many), or a class if it is expanded.

clone size	V gene	J gene	D gene	CDR3 protein	CDR3 DNA
.	TRBV29-1	TRBJ2-1	TRBD2	CSVMRELSYNEQFF	TGCAGCGTTATGCGGGAGCTCTCCTACAATGAGCAGTTCTTC
few	TRBV6-5	TRBJ1-5	TRBD1	CASSSRDREDMGTNQPQHF	TGTGCCAGCAGTTCCCGGGACAGGGAGGACATGGGGACTAATCAGCCCCAGCATTTT
.	TRBV30	TRBJ1-5	TRBD1	CAWSVGTGVYQPQHF	TGTGCCTGGAGTGTGGGGACAGGCGTTTATCAGCCCCAGCATTTT
.	TRBV7-6	TRBJ2-7	TRBD1	CASSFGDRLYYEQYF	TGTGCCAGCAGCTTCGGGGACAGGCTCTATTACGAGCAGTACTTC
.	TRBV27	TRBJ2-1	.	CASSPPRATYNEQFF	TGTGCCAGCAGTCCGCCGAGGGCAACCTACAATGAGCAGTTCTTC
.	TRBV20-1	TRBJ2-3	.	CSVPSGTTFTDTQYF	TGCAGTGTCCCATCCGGGACAACTTTCACAGATACGCAGTATTTT
.	TRBV7-9	TRBJ2-7	TRBD2	CASSPRMIAGDVAYEQYF	TGTGCCAGCAGCCCCCGGATGATAGCGGGAGATGTCGCCTACGAGCAGTACTTC
once	TRBV5-1	TRBJ2-1	.	CASSLDPADSKTYNEQFF	TGCGCCAGCAGCTTGGATCCAGCGGACAGCAAAACTTACAATGAGCAGTTCTTC
.	TRBV12-3/TRBV12-4	TRBJ2-2	TRBD1	CASRPRLGEGTGRTGELFF	TGTGCCAGCAGGCCCCGTCTCGGGGAGGGGACAGGGAGGACCGGGGAGCTGTTTTTT
.	TRBV30	TRBJ2-1	TRBD1	CAWSGTGANEQFF	TGTGCCTGGTCCGGGACAGGGGCCAATGAGCAGTTCTTC
.	TRBV29-1	TRBJ1-1	.	CSYATGTEAFF	TGCAGCTATGCCACGGGTACTGAAGCTTTCTTT
.	TRBV19	TRBJ2-1	.	CASRPGIYYNEQFF	TGTGCCAGTAGGCCAGGGATTTACTACAATGAGCAGTTCTTC
.	TRBV4-3	TRBJ2-2	TRBD2	CASSQLAANTGELLF	TGCGCCAGCAGCCAGCTAGCGGCGAACACCGGGGAGCTGCTTTTT
.	TRBV29-1	TRBJ2-7	.	CSVEGPGSFISEQYF	TGCAGCGTTGAGGGTCCGGGGAGTTTTATTAGCGAGCAGTACTTC
.	TRBV4-3	TRBJ1-5	.	CASSQVPYSNQPQHF	TGCGCCAGCAGCCAAGTACCATATAGCAATCAGCCCCAGCATTTT
.	TRBV6-5	TRBJ2-1	TRBD2	CASSSGTNPYNEQLF	TGTGCCAGCAGCTCCGGGACTAACCCTTACAATGAGCAGCTCTTC
.	TRBV10-2	TRBJ2-2	TRBD2	CASSATSSNTGELFF	TGCGCCAGCAGTGCGACTAGCTCTAACACCGGGGAGCTGTTTTTT
.	TRBV28	TRBJ2-2	.	CASSLDATGELFF	TGTGCCAGCAGTCTTGACGCCACCGGGGAGCTGTTTTTT
.	TRBV7-9	TRBJ2-3	TRBD2	CASRTSGSTDTQYF	TGTGCCAGCAGGACTAGCGGGAGCACAGATACGCAGTATTTT
once	TRBV24-1	TRBJ2-3	TRBD2	CATSDFPIAGGTDTQYF	TGTGCCACCAGTGATTTCCCCATAGCGGGGGGCACAGATACGCAGTATTTT
.	TRBV12-3/TRBV12-4	TRBJ2-7	.	CASTAQGNEQYF	TGTGCCAGCACGGCTCAAGGGAACGAGCAGTACTTC
.	TRBV20-1	TRBJ2-7	.	CSATRLTPREQYF	TGCAGTGCTACCAGACTTACCCCCAGAGAGCAGTACTTC
.	TRBV6-2/TRBV6-3	TRBJ2-3	.	CASSYYLTDTQYF	TGTGCCAGCAGTTATTACCTCACAGATACGCAGTATTTT
few	TRBV4-1	TRBJ2-7	TRBD2	CASSQGLAGGIEQYF	TGCGCCAGCAGCCAAGGACTAGCGGGAGGGATCGAGCAGTACTTC
.	TRBV11-2	TRBJ2-7	TRBD1	CASSQTTGVAYYEQYF	TGTGCCAGCAGCCAGACAACAGGGGTGGCTTACTACGAGCAGTACTTC
.	TRBV19	TRBJ1-1	TRBD1	CASGDSLNTEAFF	TGTGCCAGTGGGGACAGCCTGAACACTGAAGCTTTCTTT
.	TRBV7-3	TRBJ2-3	TRBD2	CASSLGVRLAGTDTQYF	TGTGCCAGCAGCTTAGGGGTTCGACTAGCGGGCACAGATACGCAGTATTTT
.	TRBV7-9	TRBJ2-7	.	CASSLAQGGIGSYEQYF	TGTGCCAGCAGCTTAGCGCAGGGCGGGATAGGATCCTACGAGCAGTACTTC
.	TRBV28	TRBJ1-3	TRBD1	CASSLGQAPSGNTIYF	TGTGCCAGCAGTTTAGGACAGGCCCCCTCTGGAAACACCATATATTTT
.	TRBV25-1	TRBJ2-7	TRBD2	CASSEALTGTSGRRGSYEQYF	TGTGCCAGCAGTGAAGCTTTAACCGGGACTAGCGGGAGAAGGGGCTCCTACGAGCAGTACTTC
once	TRBV9	TRBJ1-5	.	CASSPSGAGVQPQHF	TGTGCCAGCAGCCCCTCGGGGGCTGGGGTTCAGCCCCAGCATTTT
.	TRBV3-1	TRBJ2-1	.	CASSLTTGPSYNEQFF	TGTGCCAGCAGCCTAACGACAGGACCTTCCTACAATGAGCAGTTCTTC
.	TRBV9	TRBJ1-1	.	CASRGGGPEAFF	TGTGCCAGCAGGGGTGGGGGTCCTGAAGCTTTCTTT
.	TRBV29-1	TRBJ2-3	TRBD2	CSVRRTSGGRADTQYF	TGCAGCGTGAGACGGACTAGCGGCGGGAGGGCAGATACGCAGTATTTT
.	TRBV28	TRBJ1-4	TRBD1	CASSPTGEDEKLFF	TGTGCCAGCAGTCCTACAGGGGAAGATGAAAAACTGTTTTTT
.	TRBV19	TRBJ1-2	.	CASRTGALGYTF	TGTGCCAGTAGAACGGGGGCGCTGGGCTACACCTTC
.	TRBV19	TRBJ1-1	.	CASTPRRVSGTEAFF	TGTGCCAGTACCCCACGGAGGGTCTCGGGTACTGAAGCTTTCTTT
.	TRBV19	TRBJ2-1	TRBD1	CASSPSGTGINEQFF	TGTGCCAGTAGTCCGTCAGGGACAGGGATTAATGAGCAGTTCTTC
.	TRBV16	TRBJ2-5	TRBD2	CASSQLTSGYQETQYF	TGTGCCAGCAGCCAATTGACTAGCGGGTACCAAGAGACCCAGTACTTC
once	TRBV11-2	TRBJ2-2	.	CASTLEGANTGELFF	TGTGCCAGCACCTTGGAGGGAGCGAACACCGGGGAGCTGTTTTTT
.	TRBV5-6	TRBJ2-1	.	CASTYGVRGAYNEQFF	TGTGCCAGCACCTATGGAGTCAGAGGGGCCTACAATGAGCAGTTCTTC
.	TRBV19	TRBJ2-5	.	CASSIFGRETQYF	TGTGCCAGTAGTATTTTTGGGAGGGAGACCCAGTACTTC
once	TRBV5-1	TRBJ2-5	.	CASSLGPRTNQETQYF	TGCGCCAGCAGCCTGGGACCTAGGACTAACCAAGAGACCCAGTACTTC
.	TRBV12-3/TRBV12-4	TRBJ2-1	.	CASSDRGASSSYNEQFF	TGTGCCAGCTCGGATCGAGGGGCGTCCTCCTCCTACAATGAGCAGTTCTTC
.	TRBV6-5	TRBJ2-4	.	CASRSVDAKNIQYF	TGTGCCAGCAGGTCTGTGGATGCCAAAAACATTCAGTACTTC
.	TRBV21-1	TRBJ2-3	.	CASSSLGARFTDTQYF	TGTGCCAGCAGCTCTCTCGGGGCCAGGTTCACAGATACGCAGTATTTT
.	TRBV7-9	TRBJ2-1	.	CASSLIEQFF	TGTGCCAGCAGCTTAATAGAGCAGTTCTTC
few	TRBV5-4	TRBJ2-1	.	CASSGWTNNEQFF	TGTGCCAGCAGCGGGTGGACTAACAATGAGCAGTTCTTC
.	TRBV6-2/TRBV6-3	TRBJ2-3	TRBD2	CASSHLSGSSDTQYF	TGTGCCAGCAGTCACCTGAGCGGGAGCTCAGATACGCAGTATTTT
.	TRBV28	TRBJ2-3	.	CASSLASTGPADTQYF	TGTGCCAGCAGTTTAGCTAGTACAGGGCCCGCAGATACGCAGTATTTT
once	TRBV28	TRBJ2-7	TRBD1	CASSLPGQASYEQYF	TGTGCCAGCAGTTTACCGGGACAGGCCTCCTACGAGCAGTACTTC
.	TRBV30	TRBJ2-1	.	CAWSPMNSALGEQFF	TGTGCCTGGAGTCCCATGAATTCTGCTCTGGGCGAGCAGTTCTTC
once	TRBV7-9	TRBJ1-4	.	CASSLTNEELFF	TGTGCCAGCAGCCTGACTAATGAAGAACTGTTTTTT